Shown below are 8 T cell receptor beta chains from a single sample sequenced in a study of blood T cell repertoires in COVID-19. The table came from immunoSEQ multiplex PCR; TCRdb's copy has only in-frame clones and leaves some out. Of hundreds of thousands of clones listed, almost 90% were seen once; the top ten hold roughly 12%. Sequenced sample: peripheral blood. The receptors derive from a woman in her twenties or thirties with COVID-19, enrolled during active disease.

This clone was picked up one time. The chain combines TRBV5-6 with TRBJ2-1, with TRBD1 as a possible D gene (5 bases). The germline V gene has CDR1 SGHDT and CDR2 YYEEEE. V lost 7 bases and J lost 10, with 15 bases in between. The CDR3 runs 12 residues. For the CDR3, the DNA is TGTGCCAGCGGACGCCTAGGGGCCGAGCAGTTCTTC. It yields the protein CASGRLGAEQFF. The entire variable domain, with the rest obtained from reference TRBV5-6 and TRBJ2-1, is as follows: DAGVTQSPTHLIKTRGQQVTLRCSPKSGHDTVSWYQQALGQGPQFIFQYYEEEERQRGNFPDRFSGHQFPNYSSELNVNALLLGDSALYLCASGRLGAEQFFGPGTRLTVL.

This sequence joins TRBV7-9 and TRBJ2-5; 9 bases are shared with TRBD2. The CDR3 contains 15 residues. The germline V gene has CDR1 SEHNR and CDR2 FQNEAQ (reference sequence). V gave up 3 bases and J gave up 4 bases; unmatched junction bases: 6. The CDR3: CASSFNSGGGETQYF. The DNA of the CDR3 is TGTGCCAGCAGCTTCAATAGCGGGGGAGGAGAGACCCAGTACTTC.

Written as DNA, the CDR3 is TGCGCCAGCAGGGAGGGGAACGTGAACGAGCAGTACTTC. Residues: CASREGNVNEQYF. The chain couples TRBV5-1 to TRBJ2-7, with D possibly being TRBD2 (6 bases). V was pared by 5 bases and J by 5 bases, with 14 bases between. CDR1 is SGHRS, CDR2 YFSETQ, per germline. The CDR3 totals 13 residues.

The CDR3 loop reads CASSYRRLGYEQYF. As DNA, the CDR3 is TGTGCCAGCAGTTACAGGAGACTAGGTTACGAGCAGTACTTC. The chain joins TRBV6-5 to TRBJ2-7; D might be TRBD2 (6 bases). Germline-derived CDR1 and CDR2 are MNHEY and SVGAGI. The CDR3 extends over 14 amino acids. Deletions cut 2 bases from V and 4 bases from J, with 12 bases between.

This clone was seen ten or more times. The genes are TRBV21-1 and TRBJ2-1; the table gives TRBD2 as D, unverified against the DNA. TRBV21-1 is termed a pseudogene. The CDR3 loop spans 14 amino acids. This chain's CDR3 is CARPGLAFYNEQFF. The CDR3 region has the DNA TGTGCCAGGCCGGGACTAGCTTTTTACAATGAGCAGTTCTTC.

The J gene is TRBJ1-5, the V gene TRBV30; maybe TRBD1 (6 bases). This CDR3 is 13 amino acids long. Germline V gene data show CDR1 as GTSNPN and CDR2 as SVGIG (reference sequence). Trimming took off 3 bases at V and 6 bases at J, with 12 bases between the two ends. The CDR3 spells CAWSSQGSQPQHF. Here the CDR3 DNA reads TGTGCCTGGAGCTCGCAGGGGAGTCAGCCCCAGCATTTT.

This clone was found once. This chain uses TRBV7-9 with TRBJ2-3; D possibly corresponds to TRBD2 (5 bases). Per the germline V gene, CDR1 is SEHNR and CDR2 is FQNEAQ (reference sequence). V lost 2 bases to trimming and J lost 5 bases, with 14 bases between them. CDR3 length: 15 amino acids. CDR3 DNA: TGTGCCAGCAGCTTAAGTGAAGGAGGTGGAGATACGCAGTATTTT. It is translated as CASSLSEGGGDTQYF. Filled out from reference TRBV7-9 and TRBJ2-3, the complete variable domain reads DTGVSQNPRHKITKRGQNVTFRCDPISEHNRLYWYRQTLGQGPEFLTYFQNEAQLEKSRLLSDRFSAERPKGSFSTLEIQRTEQGDSAMYLCASSLSEGGGDTQYFGPGTRLTVL.

The chain combines TRBV29-1 with TRBJ2-1; 10 bases line up with TRBD2. The CDR3 runs to 15 residues. Trimming at V came to 3 bases and at J to 7 bases, leaving 9 bases not matched to a gene. CDR1 and CDR2 (germline): SQVTM, ANQGSEA. In DNA, the CDR3 is TGCAGCGTTGAGGGACCTAGCGGGAGTTTTAATGAGCAGTTCTTC. This translates into CSVEGPSGSFNEQFF.